This TCR beta chain came from a study of blood T cell repertoires in COVID-19. Everyone who took part was about 18 to 90 years old, and they came from 20 to 25 US areas. Germline assignment: CDR1 MNHEY and CDR2 SMNVEV (reference sequence). The CDR3 extends over 15 amino acids. V lost 2 bases and J lost 5; bases outside the gene matches: 5. The protocol was immunoSEQ multiplex PCR, while the TCRdb copy is restricted to in-frame clones and leaves out a portion. The sample lists about 220,000 clones, 83% occurring once. Sequencing input: PBMCs or T cells enriched from blood (not recorded which). The chain couples TRBV27 to TRBJ1-4, with TRBD1 matching over 7 bases. The receptor was isolated from a woman aged 50 to 60 who had been exposed to COVID-19. The CDR3 loop is CASSLSRTGNEKLFF. For the CDR3, the DNA is TGTGCCAGCAGTTTAAGCAGGACAGGCAATGAAAAACTGTTTTTT. Filled out from reference TRBV27 and TRBJ1-4, the complete variable domain reads EAQVTQNPRYLITVTGKKLTVTCSQNMNHEYMSWYRQDPGLGLRQIYYSMNVEVTDKGDVPEGYKVSRKEKRNFPLILESPSPNQTSLYFCASSLSRTGNEKLFFGSGTQLSVL.